Following are 25 T cell receptor beta chains from one sample sequenced in a study of patients and donors after allogeneic stem cell transplantation. MiXCR, applied by TCRdb to the RT-PCR reads, yields one record per CDR3 protein. The repertoire holds over 2,500 distinct CDR3 sequences, with 3.5% to 5% as singletons. The sample taken for sequencing was blood, either unsorted or a sorted T cell fraction (not recorded which). All receptors come from a human donor who was either an allogeneic HSCT recipient or a stem cell or donor lymphocyte infusion donor (not recorded which). It is not recorded whose cells these are; they may come from a transplant donor.

This clonotype appeared many times. This sequence joins TRBV30 and TRBJ1-3, with 7 bases that match TRBD1. Unmatched junction bases numbered 4, after V lost 4 bases and J lost 1 base. The CDR3 sequence is 14 residues long. Germline V gene lookup returns CDR1 GTSNPN and CDR2 SVGIG (reference sequence). The CDR3 DNA follows: TGTGCCTGGACCCAGGGGGGGTCTGGAAACACCATATATTTT. This gives the protein CAWTQGGSGNTIYF.

This clonotype has at least ten counts. The rearrangement links TRBV27 to TRBJ2-3, with 8 positions matching TRBD1. V lost 4 bases to trimming and J lost 1 base; unmatched junction nucleotides: 4. The CDR3 loop spans 15 amino acids. Germline CDR1 reads MNHEY; CDR2 reads SMNVEV (reference sequence). The CDR3 spells CASSSETGGTDTQYF. The CDR3 DNA follows: TGTGCCAGCAGTTCTGAGACAGGGGGCACAGATACGCAGTATTTT.

By share, this clonotype counts as medium-sized (0.01 to 0.1%). The chain links TRBV10-2 to TRBJ2-2, with 10 bases that match TRBD1. The CDR3 runs 14 residues. The germline V gene encodes CDR1 WSHSY and CDR2 SAAADI. Trimming at V came to 6 bases and at J to 2 bases, leaving 0 bases not matched to a gene. CDR3: CASRTGGNTGELFF. In nucleotides, the CDR3 is TGCGCCAGCAGGACAGGGGGCAACACCGGGGAGCTGTTTTTT.

This clonotype has at least ten counts. The rearrangement joins TRBV29-1 to TRBJ2-1; either TRBD1 or TRBD2 may fit D (6 bases each). The ends were cut back, 6 bases at V and 15 bases at J, with 15 bases in the middle. CDR1 and CDR2 from the germline V gene are SQVTM and ANQGSEA. The CDR3 is 10 amino acids. In DNA form, the CDR3 reads TGCAGCGTAGACGCAGGAGGGGGGTTCTTC. Its translation is CSVDAGGGFF.

In its sample, this clonotype was seen many times. The CDR3 nucleotides read TGCAGCGCCGCGAATGAAAAACTGTTTTTT. Residues: CSAANEKLFF. This rearrangement joins TRBV29-1 to TRBJ1-4; D unresolved. The CDR3 loop spans 10 amino acids. Trimming left V 7 bases short and J 5 bases short, with 5 bases between. Germline values: CDR1 SQVTM, CDR2 ANQGSEA.

This clonotype is medium-sized by share. The chain has TRBV7-9 and TRBJ2-2, with D uncertain. The CDR3 loop spans 16 amino acids. Deletions cut 1 base from V and 2 bases from J, with 11 bases between. CDR1 and CDR2 (germline): SEHNR, FQNEAQ (reference sequence). In DNA, the CDR3 is TGTGCCAGCAGCTTAGGTCCAGTGATCAACACCGGGGAGCTGTTTTTT. The encoded protein is CASSLGPVINTGELFF.

This clonotype is labeled as medium-sized. The chain joins TRBV2 to TRBJ2-1; TRBD2 aligns across 12 bases. The germline V gene encodes CDR1 SNHLY and CDR2 FYNNEI. V was pared by 2 bases and J by 0 bases, with 8 bases of the junction left unmatched. This CDR3 comprises 19 residues. This chain's CDR3 is CASSERASGRESSYNEQFF. The CDR3 region has the DNA TGTGCCAGCAGTGAACGGGCTAGCGGGAGGGAAAGCTCCTACAATGAGCAGTTCTTC.

This clonotype was counted ten times or more. J is TRBJ1-1 and V is TRBV11-2; unclear D gene. V was shortened by 3 bases and J by 5 bases, with 13 bases between the two germline ends. CDR1 and CDR2 from the germline V gene are SGHAT and FQNNGV. The length of the CDR3 is 14 residues. The DNA for the CDR3 is TGTGCCAGCAGCTTTTTTATGGTAGGAACTGAAGCTTTCTTT. Residues: CASSFFMVGTEAFF. Filled out from reference TRBV11-2 and TRBJ1-1, the complete variable domain reads EAGVAQSPRYKIIEKRQSVAFWCNPISGHATLYWYQQILGQGPKLLIQFQNNGVVDDSQLPKDRFSAERLKGVDSTLKIQPAKLEDSAVYLCASSFFMVGTEAFFGQGTRLTVV.

This clonotype appeared many times. This sequence joins TRBV6-1 and TRBJ1-2; 9 nucleotides align to TRBD1. Germline V gives CDR1 MNHNS, CDR2 SASEGT. This CDR3 comprises 14 residues. J was trimmed by 9 bases and V by 10 bases; bases with no gene match: 15. The CDR3 coding sequence is TGTGCCACCCTTAGCCCGGGACAGGGACCTAGCTACACCTTC. Its protein product is CATLSPGQGPSYTF.

This clonotype has ten or more counts. The chain is built from TRBV7-8 and TRBJ2-7, with 10 bases that match TRBD2. The CDR3 sequence is 15 residues long. V trimming: 5 bases; J trimming: 1 base; junction bases outside the gene matches: 5. CDR1 is SGHVS, CDR2 FQNEAQ, per germline. The CDR3: CASSTKLAGSYEQYF. Here the CDR3 DNA reads TGTGCCAGCAGCACGAAACTAGCGGGGTCCTACGAGCAGTACTTC.

This clonotype was seen a few times. The chain is built from TRBV6-6 and TRBJ2-7; 8 nucleotides match TRBD2. Germline CDR1 and CDR2: MNHNY and SVGAGI (reference sequence). V dropped 2 bases and J dropped 4; count of bases not matched to a gene: 10. This CDR3 is 16 amino acids long. The CDR3 loop is CASSYTRLALTYEQYF. DNA for the CDR3: TGTGCCAGCAGTTACACCCGACTAGCGTTAACTTACGAGCAGTACTTC.

This clonotype is medium-sized within its sample. The chain links TRBV25-1 to TRBJ1-2, with D perhaps matching TRBD1 (5 bases). The length of the CDR3 is 15 residues. Germline CDR1 is MGHDK and CDR2 is SYGVNS. The ends were cut back, 1 base at V and 8 bases at J, with 17 bases in the middle. The CDR3, as DNA: TGTGCCAGCAGTGAATTAGCGGGGCAGGCAGGGGGCTACACCTTC. Protein: CASSELAGQAGGYTF.

The sample holds many counts of this clonotype. The chain combines TRBV7-3 with TRBJ2-1; 8 nucleotides match TRBD2. Per germline, CDR1 SGHTA and CDR2 FQGTGA. With V trimmed by 3 bases and J by 6 bases, 7 bases remained unmatched. The CDR3 totals 15 residues. The CDR3 sequence: CASSFSAGVSNEQFF. CDR3 sequence (DNA): TGTGCCAGCAGCTTCTCAGCGGGAGTTAGCAATGAGCAGTTCTTC.

This clonotype was counted at least ten times. The chain carries TRBV10-3 and TRBJ2-5, with D tentatively TRBD2 (5 bases). This CDR3 is built from 12 residues. V was clipped by 8 bases and J by 2 bases, with 9 bases between them. Germline CDR1 and CDR2: ENHRY and SYGVKD. Here the CDR3 reads CAIGTGQETQYF. In DNA form, the CDR3 reads TGTGCCATCGGTACGGGGCAAGAGACCCAGTACTTC.

This clonotype was seen repeatedly, ten times or more. The gene calls are TRBV20-1 and TRBJ2-3; 7 bases map to TRBD1. CDR3 size: 14 residues. V lost 5 bases and J lost 0; bases outside the gene matches: 5. Germline loops: CDR1 DFQATT, CDR2 SNEGSKA (reference sequence). CDR3 protein: CSAPTGLSTDTQYF. The CDR3 DNA follows: TGCAGTGCTCCGACAGGGTTGAGCACAGATACGCAGTATTTT.

In this sample, this clonotype turned up many times. The chain couples TRBV16 to TRBJ2-1, with TRBD2 as a possible D gene (6 bases). This CDR3 contains 14 residues. Per germline, CDR1 KGHSY and CDR2 FQNENV. V lost 1 base to trimming and J lost 9 bases, with 13 bases between them. The CDR3 DNA sequence: TGTGCCAGCAGCCAATGGTCGGGAGAGGGTGAGCAGTTCTTC. Its translation: CASSQWSGEGEQFF.

This clonotype was recorded at least ten times. The chain links TRBV12-3 or TRBV12-4 to TRBJ2-1; D gene ambiguous. The CDR3 has 11 amino acids. The V end lost 6 bases, the J end lost 6 bases, and 6 bases lay between the germline ends. CDR3 region: CASSQFNEQFF. The CDR3 nucleotides read TGTGCCAGCAGCCAATTCAATGAGCAGTTCTTC.

Only a few counts were recorded for this clonotype. The chain employs TRBV29-1 and TRBJ2-3; the match to TRBD1 covers 9 bases. The germline gives CDR1 SQVTM, CDR2 ANQGSEA. V trimming: 5 bases; J trimming: 6 bases; junction bases outside the gene matches: 9. This CDR3 spans 14 amino acids. CDR3 in amino acids: CSVRDRVGTDTQYF. In DNA, the CDR3 is TGCAGCGTTAGGGACAGGGTCGGTACGGATACGCAGTATTTT.

This clonotype was recorded many times. The rearrangement uses TRBV4-1 and TRBJ2-3; 11 bases are a match to TRBD1. With 4 bases clipped from V and 3 bases from J, the junction kept 6 bases outside the gene matches. The CDR3 is 16 amino acids. Germline CDR1 MGHRA, CDR2 YSYEKL. CDR3 amino acids: CASSPWTGGETDTQYF. The DNA for the CDR3 is TGCGCCAGCAGCCCTTGGACAGGGGGCGAAACAGATACGCAGTATTTT.

The table lists this clonotype with many counts. V usage is TRBV7-4 and J usage is TRBJ1-2; D gene ambiguous. Germline CDR1 SGHVT, CDR2 SQSDAQ. V was clipped by 8 bases and J by 4 bases, with 11 bases between them. The CDR3 length is 12 residues. The CDR3 spells CASSGSLYGYTF. The CDR3 DNA follows: TGTGCCAGCTCCGGAAGCCTCTATGGCTACACCTTC.

This clonotype appeared a few times. The gene calls are TRBV3-1 and TRBJ2-2; possibly TRBD1 for D (7 bases). CDR1 and CDR2 from the germline V gene are LGHDT and YNNKEL (reference sequence). CDR3 size: 17 residues. Trimming pared 1 base from V and 5 bases from J, leaving 17 bases between. The CDR3 region has the DNA TGTGCCAGCAGCCAAGCTTCGAGGCAGGGGGGAACCGGGGAGCTGTTTTTT. Amino acid sequence: CASSQASRQGGTGELFF. Using reference TRBV3-1 and TRBJ2-2 for the parts outside the CDR3, the full variable domain is DTAVSQTPKYLVTQMGNDKSIKCEQNLGHDTMYWYKQDSKKFLKIMFSYNNKELIINETVPNRFSPKSPDKAHLNLHINSLELGDSAVYFCASSQASRQGGTGELFFGEGSRLTVL.

This clonotype was counted ten times or more. V and J are TRBV9 and TRBJ2-2, with 8 nucleotides matching TRBD2. CDR1 is SGDLS and CDR2 is YYNGEE in the germline V gene. The CDR3 runs 17 residues. V was clipped by 2 bases and J by 0 bases; unmatched bases: 6. DNA of the CDR3: TGTGCCAGCAGCGTTCCTATAGCGGGACCGAACACCGGGGAGCTGTTTTTT. Translating it yields CASSVPIAGPNTGELFF. The variable domain in full, completed from reference TRBV9 and TRBJ2-2, reads DSGVTQTPKHLITATGQRVTLRCSPRSGDLSVYWYQQSLDQGLQFLIQYYNGEERAKGNILERFSAQQFPDLHSELNLSSLELGDSALYFCASSVPIAGPNTGELFFGEGSRLTVL.

This clonotype was detected ten times or more. The chain joins TRBV13 to TRBJ2-5, with a weak D call TRBD1 (6 bases). The CDR3 totals 15 residues. Trimming removed 5 bases from V and 0 bases from J, with 13 bases in between. Germline CDR1 reads PRHDT; CDR2 reads FYEKMQ (reference sequence). CDR3 protein: CASSTDRQNQETQYF. Written as DNA, the CDR3 is TGTGCCAGCAGCACTGACAGGCAAAACCAAGAGACCCAGTACTTC. Combining the CDR3 with reference TRBV13 and TRBJ2-5 gives the whole variable domain AAGVIQSPRHLIKEKRETATLKCYPIPRHDTVYWYQQGPGQDPQFLISFYEKMQSDKGSIPDRFSAQQFSDYHSELNMSSLELGDSALYFCASSTDRQNQETQYFGPGTRLLVL.

This clonotype was recorded many times. This rearrangement joins TRBV9 to TRBJ2-4; 9 bases match TRBD1. V lost 2 bases and J lost 5; bases outside the gene matches: 8. Germline loops: CDR1 SGDLS, CDR2 YYNGEE. CDR3 size: 16 residues. The CDR3 sequence: CASSVGLDRGQNIQYF. CDR3 bases: TGTGCCAGCAGCGTCGGACTGGACAGGGGCCAAAACATTCAGTACTTC.

This clonotype was recorded many times. The chain has TRBV7-2 and TRBJ2-1; no clear D. The CDR3 extends over 16 amino acids. Per the germline V gene, CDR1 is SGHTA and CDR2 is FQGNSA. V was shortened by 5 bases and J by 0 bases, with 14 bases between the two germline ends. This CDR3 reads CASSPWSGGSYNEQFF. In nucleotides, the CDR3 is TGTGCCAGCAGCCCCTGGTCGGGTGGCTCCTACAATGAGCAGTTCTTC.